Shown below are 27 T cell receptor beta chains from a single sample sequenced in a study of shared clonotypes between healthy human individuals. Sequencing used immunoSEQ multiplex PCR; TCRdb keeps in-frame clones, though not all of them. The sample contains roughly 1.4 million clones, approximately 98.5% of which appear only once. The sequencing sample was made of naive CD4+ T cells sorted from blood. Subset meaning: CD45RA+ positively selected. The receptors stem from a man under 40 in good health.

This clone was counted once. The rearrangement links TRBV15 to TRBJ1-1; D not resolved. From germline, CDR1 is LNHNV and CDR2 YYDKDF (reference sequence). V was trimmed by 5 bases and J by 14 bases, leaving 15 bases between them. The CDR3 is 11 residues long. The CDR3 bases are TGTGCCACCAGCGGTACACGGGAACTCTTCTTT. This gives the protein CATSGTRELFF. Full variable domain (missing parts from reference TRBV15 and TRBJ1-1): DAMVIQNPRYQVTQFGKPVTLSCSQTLNHNVMYWYQQKSSQAPKLLFHYYDKDFNNEADTPDNFQSRRPNTSFCFLDIRSPGLGDTAMYLCATSGTRELFFGQGTRLTVV.

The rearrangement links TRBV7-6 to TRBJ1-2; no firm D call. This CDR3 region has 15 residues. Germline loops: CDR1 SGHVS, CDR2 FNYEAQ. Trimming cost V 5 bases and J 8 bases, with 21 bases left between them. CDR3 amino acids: CASSPKQDPAIGYTF. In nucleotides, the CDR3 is TGTGCCAGCAGCCCAAAGCAGGATCCAGCTATCGGCTACACCTTC.

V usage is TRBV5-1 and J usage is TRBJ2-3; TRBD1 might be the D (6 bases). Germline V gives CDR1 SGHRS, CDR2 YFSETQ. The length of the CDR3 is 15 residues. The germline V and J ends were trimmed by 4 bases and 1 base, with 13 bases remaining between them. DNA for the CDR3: TGCGCCAGCAGCGCCAGGGGTGAAGGCACAGATACGCAGTATTTT. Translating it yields CASSARGEGTDTQYF.

CDR3 sequence reads: CASSVRLYEQYF. In DNA form, the CDR3 reads TGTGCCAGCAGCGTCAGGCTCTACGAGCAGTACTTC. The rearrangement links TRBV6-1 to TRBJ2-7, with D uncertain. Germline V gene sequence: CDR1 MNHNS, CDR2 SASEGT. This CDR3 spans 12 amino acids. With 6 bases removed from V and 3 bases from J, the gap between germline ends came to 9 bases.

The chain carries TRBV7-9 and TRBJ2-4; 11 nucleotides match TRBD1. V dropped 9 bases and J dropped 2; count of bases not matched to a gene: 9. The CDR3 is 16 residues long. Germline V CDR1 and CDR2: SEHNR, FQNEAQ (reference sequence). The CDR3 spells CARCTGTGGTKNIQYF. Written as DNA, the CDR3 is TGTGCCAGATGTACCGGGACAGGGGGGACCAAAAACATTCAGTACTTC.

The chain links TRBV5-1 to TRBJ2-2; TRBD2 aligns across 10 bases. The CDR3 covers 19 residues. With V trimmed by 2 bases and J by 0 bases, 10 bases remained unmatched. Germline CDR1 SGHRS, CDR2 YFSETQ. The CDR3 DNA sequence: TGCGCCAGCAGCTTTAAAGGACTAGCGGTTTACGCGAACACCGGGGAGCTGTTTTTT. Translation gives CASSFKGLAVYANTGELFF.

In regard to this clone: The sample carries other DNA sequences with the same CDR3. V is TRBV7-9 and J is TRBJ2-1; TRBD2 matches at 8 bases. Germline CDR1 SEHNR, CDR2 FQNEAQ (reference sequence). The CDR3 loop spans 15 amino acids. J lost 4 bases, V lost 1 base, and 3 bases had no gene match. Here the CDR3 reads CASSLGLAGYNEQFF. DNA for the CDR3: TGTGCCAGCAGCTTAGGCCTAGCGGGTTACAATGAGCAGTTCTTC.

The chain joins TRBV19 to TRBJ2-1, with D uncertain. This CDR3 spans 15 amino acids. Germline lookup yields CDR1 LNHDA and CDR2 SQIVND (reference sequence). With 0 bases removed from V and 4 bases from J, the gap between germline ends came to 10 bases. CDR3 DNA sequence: TGTGCCAGTAGTATAGATCGTCGAGCGTACAATGAGCAGTTCTTC. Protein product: CASSIDRRAYNEQFF.

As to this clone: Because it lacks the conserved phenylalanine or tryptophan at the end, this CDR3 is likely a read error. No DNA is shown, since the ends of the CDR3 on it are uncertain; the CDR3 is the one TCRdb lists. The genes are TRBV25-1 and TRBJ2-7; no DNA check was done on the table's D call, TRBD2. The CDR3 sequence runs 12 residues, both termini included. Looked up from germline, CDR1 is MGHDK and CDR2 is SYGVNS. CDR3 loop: CASSELSGWRAA.

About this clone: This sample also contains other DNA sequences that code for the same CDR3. The CDR3 DNA is TGTGCCAGCAGCCCAGGAGCACAAGAGACCCAGTACTTC. Encoded protein: CASSPGAQETQYF. This chain uses TRBV7-3 with TRBJ2-5; D ambiguous. This CDR3 has 13 residues. The germline V gene encodes CDR1 SGHTA and CDR2 FQGTGA. V lost 5 bases to trimming and J lost 2 bases, with 9 bases between them.

CDR3 amino acids: CASSQAREQFF. Written as DNA, the CDR3 is TGTGCCAGCAGCCAAGCTCGGGAGCAGTTCTTC. V and J are TRBV5-6 and TRBJ2-1; D uncertain. V lost 4 bases and J lost 10, with 9 bases in between. Germline V lookup: CDR1 SGHDT, CDR2 YYEEEE. The CDR3 consists of 11 residues. Supplemented by reference TRBV5-6 and TRBJ2-1, the full variable domain reads DAGVTQSPTHLIKTRGQQVTLRCSPKSGHDTVSWYQQALGQGPQFIFQYYEEEERQRGNFPDRFSGHQFPNYSSELNVNALLLGDSALYLCASSQAREQFFGPGTRLTVL.

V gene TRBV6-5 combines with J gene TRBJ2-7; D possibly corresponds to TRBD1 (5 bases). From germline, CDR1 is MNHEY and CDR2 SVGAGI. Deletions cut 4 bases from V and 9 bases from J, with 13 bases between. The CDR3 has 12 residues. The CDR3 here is CASSSPTQGQYF. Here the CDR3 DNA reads TGTGCCAGCAGTTCTCCCACTCAGGGGCAGTACTTC.

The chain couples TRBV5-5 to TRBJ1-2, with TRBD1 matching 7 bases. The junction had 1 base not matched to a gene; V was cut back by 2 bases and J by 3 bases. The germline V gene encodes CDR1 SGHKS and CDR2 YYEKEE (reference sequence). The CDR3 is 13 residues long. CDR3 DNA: TGTGCCAGCAGCTTCGGACAGGACTATGGCTACACCTTC. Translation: CASSFGQDYGYTF.

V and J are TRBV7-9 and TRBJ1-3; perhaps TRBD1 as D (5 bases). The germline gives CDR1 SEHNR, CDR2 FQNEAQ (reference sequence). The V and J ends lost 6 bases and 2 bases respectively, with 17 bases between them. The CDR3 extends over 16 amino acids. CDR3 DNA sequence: TGTGCCAGCAGTAGAGGGGTCTCAGGCCCTGGAAACACCATATATTTT. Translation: CASSRGVSGPGNTIYF.

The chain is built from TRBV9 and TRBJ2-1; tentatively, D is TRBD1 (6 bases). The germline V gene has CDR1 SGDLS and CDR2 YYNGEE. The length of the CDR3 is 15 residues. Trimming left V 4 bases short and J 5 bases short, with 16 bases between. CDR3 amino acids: CASSSDRDTNNEQFF. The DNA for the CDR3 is TGTGCCAGCAGCTCCGACCGGGACACCAACAATGAGCAGTTCTTC.

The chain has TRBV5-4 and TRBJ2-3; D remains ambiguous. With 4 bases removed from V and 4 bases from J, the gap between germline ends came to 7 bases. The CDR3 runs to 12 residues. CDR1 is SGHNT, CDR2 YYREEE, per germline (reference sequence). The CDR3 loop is CASSPFPDTQYF. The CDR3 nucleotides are TGTGCCAGCAGCCCCTTTCCAGATACGCAGTATTTT. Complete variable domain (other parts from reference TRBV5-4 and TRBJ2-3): ETGVTQSPTHLIKTRGQQVTLRCSSQSGHNTVSWYQQALGQGPQFIFQYYREEENGRGNFPPRFSGLQFPNYSSELNVNALELDDSALYLCASSPFPDTQYFGPGTRLTVL.

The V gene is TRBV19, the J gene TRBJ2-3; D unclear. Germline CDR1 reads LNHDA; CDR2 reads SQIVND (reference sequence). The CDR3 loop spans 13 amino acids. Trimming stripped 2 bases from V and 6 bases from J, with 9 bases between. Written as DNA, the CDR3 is TGTGCCAGTAGTATAAGTACGGGTGATACGCAGTATTTT. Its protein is CASSISTGDTQYF.

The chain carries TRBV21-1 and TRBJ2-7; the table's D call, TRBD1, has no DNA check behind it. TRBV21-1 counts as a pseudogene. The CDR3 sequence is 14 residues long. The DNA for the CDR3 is TGTGCCAGCAGCAACGACAGGCCGTCCTACGAGCAGTACTTC. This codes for CASSNDRPSYEQYF.

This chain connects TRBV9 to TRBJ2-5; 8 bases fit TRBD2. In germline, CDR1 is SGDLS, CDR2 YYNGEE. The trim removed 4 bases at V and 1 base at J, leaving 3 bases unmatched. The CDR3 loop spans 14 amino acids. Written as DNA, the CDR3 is TGTGCCAGCAGCCTTACTAGCGGCCAAGAGACCCAGTACTTC. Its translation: CASSLTSGQETQYF.

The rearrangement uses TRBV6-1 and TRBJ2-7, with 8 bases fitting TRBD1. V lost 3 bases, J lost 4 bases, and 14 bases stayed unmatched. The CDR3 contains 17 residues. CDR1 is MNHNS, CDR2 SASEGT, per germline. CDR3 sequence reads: CASSDLVGRQGRYEQYF. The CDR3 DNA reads TGTGCCAGCAGTGACTTAGTGGGGAGACAGGGGCGATACGAGCAGTACTTC.

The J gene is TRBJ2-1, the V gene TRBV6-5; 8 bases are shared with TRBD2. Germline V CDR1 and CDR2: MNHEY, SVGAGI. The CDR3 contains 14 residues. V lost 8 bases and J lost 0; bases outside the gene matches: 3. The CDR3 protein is CASESGSSYNEQFF. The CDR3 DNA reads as TGTGCCAGCGAGAGCGGGAGCTCCTACAATGAGCAGTTCTTC.

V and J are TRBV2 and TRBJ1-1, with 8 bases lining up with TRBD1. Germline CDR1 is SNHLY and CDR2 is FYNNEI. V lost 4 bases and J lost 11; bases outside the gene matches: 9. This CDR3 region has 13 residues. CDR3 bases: TGTGCCAGCAGTGCGCAGGGGGCGTCTCGTGCTTTCTTT. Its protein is CASSAQGASRAFF.

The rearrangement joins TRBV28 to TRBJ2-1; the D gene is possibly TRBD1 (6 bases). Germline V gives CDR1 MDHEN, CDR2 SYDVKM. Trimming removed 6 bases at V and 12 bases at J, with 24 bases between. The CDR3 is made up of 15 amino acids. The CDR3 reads CASSPVKGTISTQFF. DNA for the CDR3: TGTGCCAGCAGCCCAGTCAAGGGGACAATTTCGACGCAGTTCTTC.

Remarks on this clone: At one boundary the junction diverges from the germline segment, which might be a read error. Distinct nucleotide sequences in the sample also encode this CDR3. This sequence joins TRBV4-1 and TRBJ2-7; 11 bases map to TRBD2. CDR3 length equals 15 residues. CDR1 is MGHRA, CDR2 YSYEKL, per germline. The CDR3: CASSQGTSGPYEQYF. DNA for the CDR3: TGCGCCAGCAGCCAGGGGACTAGCGGTCCCTATGAGCAGTACTTC.

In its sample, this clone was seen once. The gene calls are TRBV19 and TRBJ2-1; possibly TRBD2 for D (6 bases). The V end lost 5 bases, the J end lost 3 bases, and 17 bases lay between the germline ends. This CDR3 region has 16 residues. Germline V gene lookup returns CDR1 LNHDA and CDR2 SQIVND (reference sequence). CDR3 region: CASSPRISGNYNEQFF. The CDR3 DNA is TGTGCCAGTAGTCCCCGGATTAGCGGCAACTACAATGAGCAGTTCTTC.

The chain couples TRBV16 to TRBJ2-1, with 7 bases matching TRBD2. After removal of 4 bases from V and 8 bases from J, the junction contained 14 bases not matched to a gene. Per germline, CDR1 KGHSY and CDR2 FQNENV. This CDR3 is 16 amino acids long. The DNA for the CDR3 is TGTGCCAGCAGCCCAACGGGGCGGCCGGGGAGGGATGAGCAGTTCTTC. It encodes CASSPTGRPGRDEQFF. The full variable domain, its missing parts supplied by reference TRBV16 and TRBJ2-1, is GEEVAQTPKHLVRGEGQKAKLYCAPIKGHSYVFWYQQVLKNEFKFLISFQNENVFDETGMPKERFSAKCLPNSPCSLEIQATKLEDSAVYFCASSPTGRPGRDEQFFGPGTRLTVL.

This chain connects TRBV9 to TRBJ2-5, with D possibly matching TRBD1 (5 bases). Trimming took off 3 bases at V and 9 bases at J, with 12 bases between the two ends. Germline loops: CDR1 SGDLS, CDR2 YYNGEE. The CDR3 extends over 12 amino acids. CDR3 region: CASSAAQGAQYF. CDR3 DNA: TGTGCCAGCAGCGCGGCGCAAGGGGCCCAGTACTTC.